This passage covers 11 T cell receptor beta chains from one sample sequenced in a study of control samples from healthy donors and cancer patients. Clones were read by immunoSEQ multiplex PCR, and TCRdb kept only the in-frame ones, dropping some. The data show roughly 220,000 clones, roughly 94% seen once. The sample taken for sequencing was blood. The receptors shown here come from a middle-aged man in good health.

This rearrangement joins TRBV6-2 or TRBV6-3 to TRBJ2-5; TRBD2 matches at 14 bases. The CDR3 length is 20 residues. Germline trimming cut 3 bases from V and 2 bases from J; bases unmatched to any gene: 14. The germline V gene encodes CDR1 MNHEY and CDR2 SVGEGT. CDR3 protein: CASSYPWGLAGAGPQETQYF. CDR3 nucleotides: TGTGCCAGCAGTTATCCCTGGGGACTAGCGGGGGCCGGCCCACAAGAGACCCAGTACTTC.

This chain links TRBV7-8 with TRBJ2-7; TRBD1 aligns across 10 bases. Trimming removed 5 bases from V and 2 bases from J; junction bases left unmatched: 3. Germline V gene data show CDR1 as SGHVS and CDR2 as FQNEAQ. The CDR3 is 14 amino acids. The chain's CDR3 is CASSPGTGAYEQYF. CDR3 in DNA: TGTGCCAGCAGCCCCGGGACAGGGGCCTACGAGCAGTACTTC. The whole variable domain, remainder taken from reference TRBV7-8 and TRBJ2-7, is GAGVSQSPRYKVAKRGQDVALRCDPISGHVSLFWYQQALGQGPEFLTYFQNEAQLDKSGLPSDRFFAERPEGSVSTLKIQRTQQEDSAVYLCASSPGTGAYEQYFGPGTRLTVT.

This clone occurred once. V usage is TRBV27 and J usage is TRBJ1-1, with TRBD1 matching 10 bases. V shed 6 bases, J shed 6 bases, and the junction held 7 bases outside the gene matches. CDR1 MNHEY and CDR2 SMNVEV come from the germline V gene (reference sequence). CDR3 length equals 14 residues. The CDR3 nucleotides are TGTGCCAGCAGAGACGGGACAGGGGACCCTGAAGCTTTCTTT. This gives the protein CASRDGTGDPEAFF.

The rearrangement links TRBV5-4 to TRBJ1-4; 7 positions match TRBD1. V lost 4 bases and J lost 5; bases outside the gene matches: 8. Germline CDR1 is SGHNT and CDR2 is YYREEE (reference sequence). CDR3 length: 15 residues. The CDR3 here is CASSPSQGGNEKLFF. The CDR3 DNA reads as TGTGCCAGCAGCCCCTCCCAGGGGGGGAATGAAAAACTGTTTTTT.

CDR3 residues: CASSLVRGAEQYV. The CDR3, as DNA: TGTGCCAGCAGCTTGGTTCGGGGGGCTGAGCAGTACGTC. V is TRBV5-6 and J is TRBJ2-7; perhaps TRBD2 as D (7 bases). The length of the CDR3 is 13 residues. V lost 0 bases and J 7 bases, leaving 11 bases between the germline ends. In germline, CDR1 is SGHDT, CDR2 YYEEEE.

This sequence joins TRBV6-5 and TRBJ1-1; unclear D gene. V lost 3 bases and J lost 4, with 15 bases in between. The CDR3 sequence is 15 residues long. CDR1 and CDR2 from the germline V gene are MNHEY and SVGAGI. In DNA, the CDR3 is TGTGCCAGCAGTTATATCGCAGGAGGAATCACTGAAGCTTTCTTT. This codes for CASSYIAGGITEAFF.

The chain carries TRBV30 and TRBJ1-1; D remains unclear. V gave up 4 bases and J gave up 0 bases, with 15 bases separating them. The germline CDR1 and CDR2 sequences are GTSNPN and SVGIG (reference sequence). CDR3 size: 15 residues. CDR3 nucleotides: TGTGCCTGGACCCCCCCGGGCAGCATGAACACTGAAGCTTTCTTT. Translating it yields CAWTPPGSMNTEAFF.

The V gene is TRBV18, the J gene TRBJ1-5; 9 bases fit TRBD1. Looked up from germline, CDR1 is KGHSH and CDR2 is LQKENI. V gave up 0 bases and J gave up 5 bases; unmatched junction bases: 5. The CDR3 runs 16 residues. CDR3 protein: CASSPPTGGYDQPQHF. The CDR3, as DNA: TGTGCCAGCTCACCACCAACAGGGGGCTATGATCAGCCCCAGCATTTT.

J is TRBJ2-7 and V is TRBV5-1; D remains ambiguous. The CDR3 loop spans 13 amino acids. V was shortened by 0 bases and J by 6 bases, with 10 bases between the two germline ends. CDR1 is SGHRS and CDR2 is YFSETQ in the germline V gene. Here the CDR3 DNA reads TGCGCCAGCAGCTTGGCCGCCCGTTCCGAGCAGTACTTC. It is translated as CASSLAARSEQYF.

V usage is TRBV4-1 and J usage is TRBJ2-7; the match to TRBD2 covers 7 bases. The junction had 6 bases not matched to a gene; V was cut back by 2 bases and J by 2 bases. CDR1 and CDR2 (germline): MGHRA, YSYEKL. The CDR3 length is 15 residues. The CDR3 region is CASSQRTRQPYEQYF. In nucleotides, the CDR3 is TGCGCCAGCAGCCAAAGGACTAGACAGCCCTACGAGCAGTACTTC.

CDR3 residues: CASSDFWGYTF. CDR3 coding DNA: TGTGCCAGCAGCGACTTCTGGGGCTACACCTTC. The chain carries TRBV3-1 (or the pseudogene TRBV3-2) and TRBJ1-2; D not resolved. The CDR3 runs 11 residues. Trimming removed 5 bases from V and 8 bases from J, with 9 bases in between. In germline, CDR1 is LGHDT, CDR2 YNNKEL (reference sequence).